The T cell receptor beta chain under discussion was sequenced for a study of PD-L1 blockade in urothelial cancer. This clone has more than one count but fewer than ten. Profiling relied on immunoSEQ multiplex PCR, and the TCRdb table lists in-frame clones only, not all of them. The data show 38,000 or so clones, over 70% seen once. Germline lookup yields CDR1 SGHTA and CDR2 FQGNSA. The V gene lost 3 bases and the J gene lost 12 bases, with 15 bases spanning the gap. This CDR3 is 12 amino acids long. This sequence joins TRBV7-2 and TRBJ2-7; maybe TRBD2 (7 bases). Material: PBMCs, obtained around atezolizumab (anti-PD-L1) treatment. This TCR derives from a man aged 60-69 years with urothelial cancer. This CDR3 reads CASSLGGTKGYF. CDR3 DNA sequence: TGTGCCAGCAGCTTGGGGGGGACAAAGGGGTACTTC.